This entry describes one T cell receptor beta chain. Described time point: after dendritic cell vaccination, including at tumor progression/relapse. PBMC were collected before vaccination, two weeks after the third vaccination, and at progression. These data come from a study of glioma-infiltrating T cells after dendritic cell vaccination. Study at large: Between the early 2000s and the early 2010s, patients got autologous tumor lysate-pulsed dendritic cell vaccines. Dendritic cell vaccine was injected intradermally three times, biweekly.

CDR1 is LNHDA and CDR2 is SQIVND in the germline V gene (reference sequence). This CDR3 is built from 13 residues. Germline trimming cut 5 bases from V and 6 bases from J; bases unmatched to any gene: 4. Primers: 60 V beta forward and 13 J beta reverse. Here immunoSEQ multiplex PCR was the method, and the copy in TCRdb shows in-frame clones only, minus some. The repertoire holds fewer than 85,000 clones, with roughly 91% as singletons. The source was blood, collected after dendritic cell vaccination. The chain links TRBV19 to TRBJ1-2; 9 bases map to TRBD1. The receptor's source is a human donor with glioblastoma. The CDR3 loop reads CASSERTGDGYTF. The CDR3 DNA follows: TGTGCCAGTAGTGAAAGGACAGGGGATGGCTACACCTTC.